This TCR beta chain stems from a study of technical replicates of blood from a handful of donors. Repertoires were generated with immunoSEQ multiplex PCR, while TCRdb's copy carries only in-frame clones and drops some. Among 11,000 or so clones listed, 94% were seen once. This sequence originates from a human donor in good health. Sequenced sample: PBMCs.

Here the CDR3 DNA reads TGTGCCAGCAGCTTAGAGGGCGGGAAGGGTGGCTACACCTTC. Its protein is CASSLEGGKGGYTF. The chain employs TRBV7-2 and TRBJ1-2; no reliable D call. Germline values: CDR1 SGHTA, CDR2 FQGNSA. The CDR3 runs to 14 residues. V dropped 1 base and J dropped 7 bases, with 13 bases sitting between them.